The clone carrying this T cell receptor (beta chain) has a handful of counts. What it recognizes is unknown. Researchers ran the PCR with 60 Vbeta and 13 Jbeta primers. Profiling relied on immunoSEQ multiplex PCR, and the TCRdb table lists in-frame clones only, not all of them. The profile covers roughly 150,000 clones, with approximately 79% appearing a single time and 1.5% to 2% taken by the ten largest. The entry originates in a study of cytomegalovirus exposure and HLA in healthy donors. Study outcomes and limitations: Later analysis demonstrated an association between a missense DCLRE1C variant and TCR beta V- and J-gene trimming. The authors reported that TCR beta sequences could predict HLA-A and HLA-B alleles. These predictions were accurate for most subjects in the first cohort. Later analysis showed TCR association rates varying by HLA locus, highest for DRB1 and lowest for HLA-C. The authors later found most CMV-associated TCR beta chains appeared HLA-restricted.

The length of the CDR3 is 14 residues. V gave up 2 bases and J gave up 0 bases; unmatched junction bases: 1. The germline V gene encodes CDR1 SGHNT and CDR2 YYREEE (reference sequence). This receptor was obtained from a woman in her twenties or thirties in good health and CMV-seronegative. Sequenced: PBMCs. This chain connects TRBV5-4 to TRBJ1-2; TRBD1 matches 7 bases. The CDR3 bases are TGTGCCAGCAGCTTCGGACAGGCTAACTATGGCTACACCTTC. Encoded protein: CASSFGQANYGYTF.